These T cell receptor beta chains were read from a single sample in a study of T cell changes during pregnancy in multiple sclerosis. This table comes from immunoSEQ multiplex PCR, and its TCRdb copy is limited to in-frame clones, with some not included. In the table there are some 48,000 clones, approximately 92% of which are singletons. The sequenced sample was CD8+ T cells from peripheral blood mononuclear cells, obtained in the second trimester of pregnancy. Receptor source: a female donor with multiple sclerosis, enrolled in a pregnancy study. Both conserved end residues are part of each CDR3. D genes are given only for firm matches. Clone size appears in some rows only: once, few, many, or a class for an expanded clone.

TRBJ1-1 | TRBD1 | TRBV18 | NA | CASSLDRGLDTEAFF | TGTGCCAGCTCACTGGACAGGGGATTGGACACTGAAGCTTTCTTT
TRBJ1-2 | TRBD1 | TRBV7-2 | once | CASSSTGTENGYTF | TGTGCCAGCAGTTCTACCGGGACAGAAAATGGCTACACCTTC
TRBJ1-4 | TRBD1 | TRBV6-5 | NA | CASRPGQEYEKLFF | TGTGCCAGCAGACCGGGACAGGAGTATGAAAAACTGTTTTTT
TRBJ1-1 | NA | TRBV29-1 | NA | CSVEPDRQVLNTEAFF | TGCAGCGTTGAACCTGACCGACAGGTTCTGAACACTGAAGCTTTCTTT
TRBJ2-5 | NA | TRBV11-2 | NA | CASSLDVGAETQYF | TGTGCCAGCAGCTTAGATGTGGGGGCGGAGACCCAGTACTTC
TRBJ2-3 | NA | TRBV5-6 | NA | CASTLGSTNTDTQYF | TGTGCCAGCACCCTGGGTAGCACCAACACAGATACGCAGTATTTT
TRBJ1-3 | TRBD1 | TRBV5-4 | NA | CASSSDRGSGNTIYF | TGTGCCAGCAGCTCTGACAGGGGTTCCGGAAACACCATATATTTT
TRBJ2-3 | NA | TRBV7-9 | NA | CASRGGYTDTQYF | TGTGCCAGCAGAGGAGGGTACACAGATACGCAGTATTTT
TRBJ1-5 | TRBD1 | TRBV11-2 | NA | CASSQDRDAGQPQHF | TGTGCCAGCAGTCAGGACAGGGATGCCGGCCAGCCCCAGCATTTT
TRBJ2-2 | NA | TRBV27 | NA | CASSLSDGQRTSTGELFF | TGTGCCAGCAGTTTATCCGACGGACAGAGGACGAGCACCGGGGAGCTGTTTTTT
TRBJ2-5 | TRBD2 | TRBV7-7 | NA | CASSLGWGGGETQYF | TGTGCTAGCAGCTTAGGGTGGGGCGGGGGTGAGACCCAGTACTTC